These T cell receptor beta chains were read from a single sample in a study of T cell responses to AZD1222 COVID-19 vaccine. TCRdb keeps only in-frame clones here, not all; method: immunoSEQ multiplex PCR. The table includes about 130,000 clones, 80% to 90% detected once. The source was peripheral blood, collected on day 0 of MenACWY control vaccination. Receptors originate from an adult in good health. The CDR3 runs from the conserved cysteine through the conserved F or W. A D gene is named only where the DNA matches it firmly. Rows may omit the clone size; those that give it use once, few, many or a size class.

D gene	clone size	V gene	J gene	CDR3 DNA	CDR3 protein
NA	NA	TRBV28	TRBJ2-1	TGTGCCAGCAGAGCGGGGCAGGGACAGTACAATGAGCAGTTCTTC	CASRAGQGQYNEQFF
NA	NA	TRBV28	TRBJ1-5	TGTGCCAGCAGTTTGGTAAGCAATCAGCCCCAGCATTTT	CASSLVSNQPQHF
NA	NA	TRBV21-1	TRBJ2-7	TGTGCCAGCAGCAAAGCGAAGCGATCTTACTACGAGCAGTACTTC	CASSKAKRSYYEQYF
NA	NA	TRBV3-1/TRBV3-2	TRBJ2-7	TGTGCCAGCAGCCAGCTACAGGGTTCCAACGAGCAGTACTTC	CASSQLQGSNEQYF
NA	NA	TRBV2	TRBJ2-1	TGTGCCAGCAGTCCACTCAGGGAGCAGTTCTTC	CASSPLREQFF
NA	NA	TRBV28	TRBJ2-3	TGTGCCAGCACCCCAACACGTCTCACAGATACGCAGTATTTT	CASTPTRLTDTQYF
NA	NA	TRBV9	TRBJ2-3	TGTGCCAGCAGCCCCCAGCGGAGTGAGACAGATACGCAGTATTTT	CASSPQRSETDTQYF
TRBD2	NA	TRBV5-1	TRBJ2-4	TGCGCCAGCAGCATCACTAGCGGGAGTTACATTCAGTACTTC	CASSITSGSYIQYF
TRBD2	NA	TRBV28	TRBJ2-2	TGTGCCAGCACCAGGAGGGGACTAGCGGGTTCGAACACCGGGGAGCTGTTTTTT	CASTRRGLAGSNTGELFF
TRBD1	NA	TRBV4-1	TRBJ2-1	TGCGCCAGCAGCCTCGTGAGGGGGCGGGAGCAGTTCTTC	CASSLVRGREQFF
NA	once	TRBV7-2	TRBJ2-3	TGTGCCAGCAGCTGGGACGGGGGCACAGATACGCAGTATTTT	CASSWDGGTDTQYF
NA	NA	TRBV20-1	TRBJ2-1	TGCAGTGCTAGATTTAATGAGCAGTTCTTC	CSARFNEQFF
NA	NA	TRBV11-2	TRBJ1-4	TGTGCCAGCAGCTTTTGGGGTGAAAAACTGTTTTTT	CASSFWGEKLFF
NA	NA	TRBV6-6	TRBJ1-2	TGTGCCAGCAGCAGTTACAGGTCTAACTATGGCTACACCTTC	CASSSYRSNYGYTF
TRBD1	once	TRBV28	TRBJ1-5	TGTGCCAGCAACCCGGACAGGGGGGGCGATCAGCCCCAGCATTTT	CASNPDRGGDQPQHF
NA	NA	TRBV4-2	TRBJ2-2	TGTGCCAGCAAACTAGCCATGAACACCGGGGAGCTGTTTTTT	CASKLAMNTGELFF
TRBD1	NA	TRBV14	TRBJ1-3	TGTGCCAGCAGCCAAGATTCCGTGGCAACCCGAGGGGGCTTTGGAAACACCATATATTTT	CASSQDSVATRGGFGNTIYF
NA	NA	TRBV6-5	TRBJ1-2	TGTGCCAGCATATCACCCGGTAGAGGGAACTATGGCTACACCTTC	CASISPGRGNYGYTF
TRBD2	NA	TRBV24-1	TRBJ2-1	TGTGCCACCAGTGATCCAAGCGGGAGGGCCCGTAATGAGCAGTTCTTC	CATSDPSGRARNEQFF
NA	NA	TRBV3-1/TRBV3-2	TRBJ1-4	TGTGCCAGCAGCCAGGATGAAGGGACGGTGGGAAAACTGTTTTTT	CASSQDEGTVGKLFF
NA	NA	TRBV2	TRBJ2-7	TGTGCCAGATCGTTGGGGCGATTAGCTGGCGAGCAGTACTTC	CARSLGRLAGEQYF
TRBD2	once	TRBV11-2	TRBJ2-7	TGTGCCAGCAGCCCCGGGACTAGCGGGAGTAGGGCCTACGAGCAGTACTTC	CASSPGTSGSRAYEQYF
NA	once	TRBV3-1/TRBV3-2	TRBJ2-1	TGTGCCAGCAGCCATGGAGGGGGGCTCTACAATGAGCAGTTCTTC	CASSHGGGLYNEQFF
TRBD1	NA	TRBV19	TRBJ1-5	TGTGCCAGTATTCCTAGACAGGGCCATCAGCCCCAGCATTTT	CASIPRQGHQPQHF
NA	NA	TRBV6-5	TRBJ2-3	TGTGCCAGCAGCCTGACAGGGAGGCCAGATACGCAGTATTTT	CASSLTGRPDTQYF
NA	NA	TRBV5-5	TRBJ1-4	TGTGCCAGCAGCTTCGGATTTGACAGCAGATCAACTAATGAAAAACTGTTTTTT	CASSFGFDSRSTNEKLFF
TRBD2	NA	TRBV3-1/TRBV3-2	TRBJ2-7	TGTGCCAGCAGACAACTAGCGGGAGTTGCCGAGCAGTACTTC	CASRQLAGVAEQYF
NA	NA	TRBV28	TRBJ2-5	TGTGCCAGCAGTCCCCGCAGGGAAGAGACCCAGTACTTC	CASSPRREETQYF
NA	NA	TRBV5-4	TRBJ2-5	TGTGCCAGCAGCTTGAACAGTGGGAGGGAGACCCAGTACTTC	CASSLNSGRETQYF
TRBD2	NA	TRBV7-2	TRBJ2-7	TGTGCCAGCAGCTTGGCTAGCGGGAACATTCAGTACGAGCAGTACTTC	CASSLASGNIQYEQYF
TRBD1	few	TRBV13	TRBJ1-2	TGTGCCAGCAGCTCCCGACGGACAGGGAGGGGATTTACTAACTATGGCTACACCTTC	CASSSRRTGRGFTNYGYTF
NA	NA	TRBV12-3/TRBV12-4	TRBJ2-7	TGTGCCAGCAGCGGGATCGGGTACGAGCAGTACTTC	CASSGIGYEQYF
NA	NA	TRBV7-3	TRBJ2-1	TGTGCCAGCAGCCCCGCCCTAAGCGGACACAATGAGCAGTTCTTC	CASSPALSGHNEQFF
NA	NA	TRBV18	TRBJ1-2	TGTGCCAGCTCAATCTACGGGACACCTGGTTATGGCTACACCTTC	CASSIYGTPGYGYTF
NA	NA	TRBV6-5	TRBJ1-2	TGTGCCAGCAGTTACTCAGGGGATGGCTACACCTTC	CASSYSGDGYTF
NA	NA	TRBV29-1	TRBJ1-1	TGCAGCGTTGAAGCCCCGACAGGGAACACTGAAGCTTTCTTT	CSVEAPTGNTEAFF
NA	NA	TRBV14	TRBJ2-5	TGTGCCAGCAGCCACCTTACCGGGACAACGTACCAAGAGACCCAGTACTTC	CASSHLTGTTYQETQYF
NA	NA	TRBV4-1	TRBJ1-1	TGCGCCAGCAGCGAACAACACTTCGTGAACACTGAAGCTTTCTTT	CASSEQHFVNTEAFF
NA	NA	TRBV5-1	TRBJ2-3	TGCGCCAGCAGCTTTCAGGGATCGACCACAGATACGCAGTATTTT	CASSFQGSTTDTQYF
NA	NA	TRBV10-3	TRBJ1-2	TGTGCCAGTTCGGACATTAACTATGGCTACACCTTC	CASSDINYGYTF
TRBD2	NA	TRBV24-1	TRBJ2-1	TGTGCCACCAGTGGGGGCGGGAGCGGCTACAATGAGCAGTTCTTC	CATSGGGSGYNEQFF
NA	NA	TRBV28	TRBJ1-3	TGTGCCAGCAGTCAAGGTGGATCAAACTCTGGAAACACCATATATTTT	CASSQGGSNSGNTIYF
NA	NA	TRBV15	TRBJ2-7	TGTGCCACCAGCAGATATACCCACCCCAGCTCCTACGAGCAGTACTTC	CATSRYTHPSSYEQYF
NA	NA	TRBV7-2	TRBJ1-1	TGTGCCAGCAGCTTTCCAGGGGAGAATGAAGCTTTCTTT	CASSFPGENEAFF
TRBD1	NA	TRBV7-9	TRBJ1-4	TGTGCCAGCAGCTCGCGGGGACAGGGTGCAACTAATGAAAAACTGTTTTTT	CASSSRGQGATNEKLFF
TRBD2	once	TRBV7-9	TRBJ2-7	TGTGCCAGCAGCTTAAGCGGGGACGAGCAGTACTTC	CASSLSGDEQYF
NA	few	TRBV11-2	TRBJ1-1	TGTGCCAGCAGCTTACAACGGGTCGGGGTGAACACTGAAGCTTTCTTT	CASSLQRVGVNTEAFF
NA	NA	TRBV5-1	TRBJ2-1	TGCGCCAGCAGCTTGGCCAAGGGCAATGAGCAGTTCTTC	CASSLAKGNEQFF
NA	NA	TRBV6-2/TRBV6-3	TRBJ1-3	TGTGCCAGCAGTTACTGGGGGGGATCACTCTCTGGAAACACCATATATTTT	CASSYWGGSLSGNTIYF